These 9 T cell receptor beta chains were sequenced from one sample in a study of cytomegalovirus exposure and HLA in healthy donors. Primers included in the PCR were 60 Vbeta and 13 Jbeta primers. Clones were sequenced by immunoSEQ multiplex PCR, and TCRdb holds only the in-frame ones, with some missing. Altogether about 120,000 clones are present, 63% being singletons, with the ten largest covering 9% to 10%. The sequencing sample was made of PBMCs. These receptors were collected from a middle-aged man in good health and CMV-seropositive.

CDR3 sequence: CSVEVARGSYEQYF. The CDR3 nucleotides read TGCAGCGTTGAAGTAGCCAGGGGGAGCTACGAGCAGTACTTC. V usage is TRBV29-1 and J usage is TRBJ2-7; 7 nucleotides line up with TRBD1. Germline V gene sequence: CDR1 SQVTM, CDR2 ANQGSEA. V was pared by 1 base and J by 3 bases, with 6 bases of the junction left unmatched. The CDR3 loop spans 14 amino acids.

This clone showed up just a few times. The chain uses TRBV7-9 and TRBJ1-2, with a tentative D call TRBD1 (6 bases). This CDR3 comprises 14 residues. The V and J ends lost 0 bases and 3 bases respectively, with 8 bases between them. Germline V CDR1 and CDR2: SEHNR, FQNEAQ (reference sequence). The CDR3 loop is CASSLAGADYGYTF. The CDR3 nucleotides are TGTGCCAGCAGCTTAGCGGGGGCAGACTATGGCTACACCTTC.

This chain links TRBV7-8 with TRBJ2-7, with TRBD1 identical over 7 bases. The CDR3 consists of 14 residues. The junction had 6 bases not matched to a gene; V was cut back by 1 base and J by 6 bases. Per germline, CDR1 SGHVS and CDR2 FQNEAQ. CDR3 sequence reads: CASSLDPGGTEQYF. The DNA of the CDR3 is TGTGCCAGCAGCTTAGACCCAGGGGGTACCGAGCAGTACTTC.

The chain combines TRBV2 with TRBJ2-6; 10 bases are shared with TRBD1. Germline CDR1 and CDR2: SNHLY and FYNNEI. Trimming took 1 base from V and 1 from J; bases not matched to a gene: 10. The CDR3 spans 20 residues. The CDR3 coding sequence is TGTGCCAGCAGTGAAGAGGGAGGGACAGGGGTTTCGTCTGGGGCCAACGTCCTGACTTTC. Translated: CASSEEGGTGVSSGANVLTF.

This chain joins TRBV18 and TRBJ2-7; D is unclear. Trimming pared 0 bases from V and 4 bases from J, leaving 10 bases between. CDR1 and CDR2 from the germline V gene are KGHSH and LQKENI. The CDR3 extends over 14 amino acids. Here the CDR3 reads CASSPPSEPYEQYF. CDR3 sequence (DNA): TGTGCCAGCTCACCACCGAGTGAGCCATACGAGCAGTACTTC.

For this clone: Distinct nucleotide sequences in the sample also encode this CDR3. This chain uses TRBV5-1 with TRBJ2-3; 9 nucleotides agree with TRBD2. The J segment lost 1 base and the V segment lost 0 bases, leaving 0 bases of the junction unmatched. The length of the CDR3 is 15 residues. CDR1 SGHRS and CDR2 YFSETQ come from the germline V gene. In DNA form, the CDR3 reads TGCGCCAGCAGCTTGGTAGCGGGGGGCACAGATACGCAGTATTTT. It specifies CASSLVAGGTDTQYF.

V and J are TRBV4-2 and TRBJ2-3, with 8 bases that match TRBD2. CDR1 is LGHNA, CDR2 YNFKEQ, per germline. There are 16 residues in the CDR3. The ends lost 7 bases at V and 4 bases at J; junction bases unmatched: 13. CDR3 region: CASKPRGAGGSDTQYF. Written as DNA, the CDR3 is TGTGCCAGCAAGCCGAGGGGTGCGGGAGGTTCAGATACGCAGTATTTT.

The chain combines TRBV6-5 with TRBJ1-5; D remains unclear. Trimming stripped 2 bases from V and 3 bases from J, with 5 bases between. Germline lookup yields CDR1 MNHEY and CDR2 SVGAGI. The CDR3 runs to 13 residues. This CDR3 is CASSYNTNQPQHF. The CDR3 DNA follows: TGTGCCAGCAGTTACAACACCAATCAGCCCCAGCATTTT.

The chain combines TRBV4-2 with TRBJ2-2, with 9 bases that match TRBD1. The CDR3 contains 16 residues. The V and J ends lost 2 bases and 2 bases, in that order; junction bases with no gene match: 3. Per germline, CDR1 LGHNA and CDR2 YNFKEQ. CDR3 in DNA: TGTGCCAGCAGCCAAAGGGACAGGGATAACACCGGGGAGCTGTTTTTT. Residues: CASSQRDRDNTGELFF.